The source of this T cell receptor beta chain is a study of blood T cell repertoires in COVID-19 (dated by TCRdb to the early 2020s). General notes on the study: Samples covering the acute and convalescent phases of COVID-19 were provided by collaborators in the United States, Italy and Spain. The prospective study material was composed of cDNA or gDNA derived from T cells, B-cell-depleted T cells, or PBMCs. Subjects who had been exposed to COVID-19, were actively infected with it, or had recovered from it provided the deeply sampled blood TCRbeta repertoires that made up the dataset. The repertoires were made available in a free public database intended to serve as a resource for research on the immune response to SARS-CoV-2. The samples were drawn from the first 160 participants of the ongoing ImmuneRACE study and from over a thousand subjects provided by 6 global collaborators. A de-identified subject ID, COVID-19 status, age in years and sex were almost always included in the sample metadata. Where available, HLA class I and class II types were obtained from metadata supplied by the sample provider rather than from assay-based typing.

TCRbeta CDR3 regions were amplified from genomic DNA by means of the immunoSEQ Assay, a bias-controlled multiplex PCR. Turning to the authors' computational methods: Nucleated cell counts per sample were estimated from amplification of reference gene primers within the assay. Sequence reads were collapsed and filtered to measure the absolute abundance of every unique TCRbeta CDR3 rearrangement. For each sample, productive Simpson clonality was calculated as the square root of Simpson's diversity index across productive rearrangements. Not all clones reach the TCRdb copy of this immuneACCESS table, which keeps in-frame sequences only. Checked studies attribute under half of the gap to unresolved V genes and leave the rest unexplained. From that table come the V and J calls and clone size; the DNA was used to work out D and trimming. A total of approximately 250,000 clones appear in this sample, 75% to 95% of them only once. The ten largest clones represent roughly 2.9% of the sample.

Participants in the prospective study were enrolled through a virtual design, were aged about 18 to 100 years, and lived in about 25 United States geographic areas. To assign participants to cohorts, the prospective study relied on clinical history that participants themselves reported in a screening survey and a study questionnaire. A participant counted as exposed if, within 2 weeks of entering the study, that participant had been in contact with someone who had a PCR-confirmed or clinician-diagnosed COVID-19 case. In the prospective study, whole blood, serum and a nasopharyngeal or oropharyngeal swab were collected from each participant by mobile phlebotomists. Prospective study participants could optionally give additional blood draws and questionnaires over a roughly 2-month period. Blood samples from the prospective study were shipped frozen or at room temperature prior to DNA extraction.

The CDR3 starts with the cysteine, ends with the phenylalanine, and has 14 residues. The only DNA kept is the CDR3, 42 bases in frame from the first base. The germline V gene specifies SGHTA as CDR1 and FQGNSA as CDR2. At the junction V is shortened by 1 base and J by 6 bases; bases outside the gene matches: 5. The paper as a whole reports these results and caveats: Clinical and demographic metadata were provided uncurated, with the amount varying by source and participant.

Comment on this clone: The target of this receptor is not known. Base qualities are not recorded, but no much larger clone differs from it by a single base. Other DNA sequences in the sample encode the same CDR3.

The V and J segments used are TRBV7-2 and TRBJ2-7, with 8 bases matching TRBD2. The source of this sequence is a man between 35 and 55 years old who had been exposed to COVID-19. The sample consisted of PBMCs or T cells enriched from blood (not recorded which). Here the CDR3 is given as CASSLVAGGSEQYF. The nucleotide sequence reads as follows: TGTGCCAGCAGCTTAGTGGCGGGAGGCTCCGAGCAGTACTTC.